This TCR beta chain stems from a study of blood T cell repertoires in COVID-19. Study details: Collection of acute and convalescent COVID-19 samples took place in the United States, Italy and Spain.

As processed by the authors: The assay estimated nucleated cells by amplifying reference gene primers. Data came from immunoSEQ multiplex PCR; TCRdb stores just in-frame clones and leaves some out. The DNA gave D and trimming, while V, J and clone size come from that table. The top ten hold 1.3% of the sample, which has 290,000 or so clones, more than 75% seen once. The CDR3 sequence is 14 residues long. The V end was cut by 3 bases, the J end by 6 bases, with 12 bases between. CDR1 is MDHEN, CDR2 SYDVKM, per germline. The chain is built from TRBV28 and TRBJ2-1; the D gene is possibly TRBD2 (6 bases). The sequenced material came from peripheral blood. The source of this sequence is a man aged 65-85 years with acute or convalescent COVID-19. CDR3 DNA: TGTGCCAGCAGTTTCGGGGGAGAGTCCAATGAGCAGTTCTTC. Translated, it gives CASSFGGESNEQFF.